This entry lists 11 T cell receptor beta chains sequenced from one sample in a study of cytomegalovirus exposure and HLA in healthy donors. Primers for the PCR totalled 60 Vbeta and 13 Jbeta. Here immunoSEQ multiplex PCR was the method, and the copy in TCRdb shows in-frame clones only, minus some. Of around 100,000 clones detected, over 60% appear once; the ten largest clones hold 8% to 10%. The sequenced sample was PBMCs. These receptors all come from a man between 18 and 35 years old in good health and CMV-seropositive.

About this clone itself: Its ends do not fully match the called genes, so a read error is possible. The chain joins TRBV6-6 to TRBJ1-2, with a weak D call TRBD1 (6 bases). Germline V gene data show CDR1 as MNHNY and CDR2 as SVGAGI (reference sequence). This CDR3 has 12 amino acids. The CDR3 bases are TGTGCCAGCAGAACAGGGAACTATGGCTGCACCTTC. Translation gives CASRTGNYGCTF.

This CDR3 is CASSLGTSQETQYF. The CDR3 coding sequence is TGTGCCAGCAGCTTAGGTACGAGCCAAGAGACCCAGTACTTC. This chain connects TRBV7-7 to TRBJ2-5; no clear D gene. With 1 base removed from V and 1 base from J, the gap between germline ends came to 7 bases. There are 14 residues in the CDR3. Per the germline V gene, CDR1 is SSHAT and CDR2 is FNYEAQ (reference sequence).

This clone was observed a few times. The chain uses TRBV5-1 and TRBJ2-1; 11 nucleotides align to TRBD1. Germline loops: CDR1 SGHRS, CDR2 YFSETQ. This CDR3 contains 17 residues. V lost 4 bases to trimming and J lost 8 bases; unmatched junction nucleotides: 14. CDR3 region: CASSHLQLGQGEYEQFF. The CDR3 DNA follows: TGCGCCAGCAGCCATCTGCAGTTGGGACAGGGGGAATATGAGCAGTTCTTC.

V and J are TRBV11-2 and TRBJ1-5; weak D call: TRBD1 (5 bases). Germline V lookup: CDR1 SGHAT, CDR2 FQNNGV. CDR3 length: 14 amino acids. V lost 3 bases, J lost 2 bases, and 8 bases lay in between. The CDR3, as DNA: TGTGCCAGCAGCTTGGGAGGGGGCAATCAGCCCCAGCATTTT. It codes for CASSLGGGNQPQHF.

The chain is built from TRBV11-2 and TRBJ1-4; D uncertain. V lost 4 bases to trimming and J lost 8 bases, with 14 bases between them. The CDR3 length is 14 residues. Germline CDR1 SGHAT, CDR2 FQNNGV. In DNA, the CDR3 is TGTGCCAGCAGCTCCGGGAGACCGATGGAAAAACTGTTTTTT. It is translated as CASSSGRPMEKLFF.

V gene TRBV14 combines with J gene TRBJ2-7; TRBD2 is a possible D gene (5 bases). Trimming stripped 2 bases from V and 3 bases from J, with 11 bases between. Germline V gene lookup returns CDR1 SGHDN and CDR2 FVKESK. The CDR3 consists of 14 residues. The CDR3 here is CASSQFMGVYEQYF. In nucleotides, the CDR3 is TGTGCCAGCAGCCAATTTATGGGAGTCTACGAGCAGTACTTC. The full variable domain, with the rest looked up from reference TRBV14 and TRBJ2-7, is EAGVTQFPSHSVIEKGQTVTLRCDPISGHDNLYWYRRVMGKEIKFLLHFVKESKQDESGMPNNRFLAERTGGTYSTLKVQPAELEDSGVYFCASSQFMGVYEQYFGPGTRLTVT.

The chain links TRBV18 to TRBJ2-7; D is possibly TRBD1 (6 bases). This CDR3 has 13 amino acids. With 4 bases removed from V and 5 bases from J, the gap between germline ends came to 12 bases. Per the germline V gene, CDR1 is KGHSH and CDR2 is LQKENI. The CDR3 DNA reads as TGTGCCAGCTCACTTCCCGGGACAAACGAGCAGTACTTC. Its translation is CASSLPGTNEQYF. The whole variable domain, filled in from reference TRBV18 and TRBJ2-7, reads NAGVMQNPRHLVRRRGQEARLRCSPMKGHSHVYWYRQLPEEGLKFMVYLQKENIIDESGMPKERFSAEFPKEGPSILRIQQVVRGDSAAYFCASSLPGTNEQYFGPGTRLTVT.

The rearrangement uses TRBV4-2 and TRBJ2-3; 12 positions agree with TRBD2. This CDR3 spans 16 amino acids. The germline V gene has CDR1 LGHNA and CDR2 YNFKEQ. V was pared by 4 bases and J by 5 bases, with 7 bases of the junction left unmatched. CDR3 loop: CASSLPASGGGDTQYF. In nucleotides, the CDR3 is TGTGCCAGCAGCCTCCCGGCTAGCGGGGGGGGAGATACGCAGTATTTT.

This clone was recorded once. The V call is TRBV6-5, the J call TRBJ2-5; D might be TRBD1 (5 bases). The length of the CDR3 is 11 residues. The V end was cut by 4 bases, the J end by 5 bases, with 5 bases between. The germline V gene has CDR1 MNHEY and CDR2 SVGAGI. The CDR3 DNA follows: TGTGCCAGCAGTTGGGGCGAGACCCAGTACTTC. It yields the protein CASSWGETQYF.

The chain joins TRBV2 to TRBJ2-5; 10 nucleotides match TRBD2. The end of the DNA is better explained by TRBJ2-7, so the J call may be wrong. In germline, CDR1 is SNHLY, CDR2 FYNNEI. The length of the CDR3 is 13 residues. The CDR3 is CASRGTSDYEQYF. CDR3 coding DNA: TGTGCCAGCAGGGGGACTAGCGACTACGAGCAGTACTTC.

The rearrangement links TRBV6-1 to TRBJ2-3, with 12 bases lining up with TRBD2. CDR1 and CDR2 (germline): MNHNS, SASEGT. J gave up 0 bases and V 3 bases, and 1 base lay outside the gene matches. There are 16 residues in the CDR3. CDR3 in amino acids: CASSDLAGGSTDTQYF. The CDR3 DNA reads as TGTGCCAGCAGTGATCTAGCGGGGGGGAGCACAGATACGCAGTATTTT.